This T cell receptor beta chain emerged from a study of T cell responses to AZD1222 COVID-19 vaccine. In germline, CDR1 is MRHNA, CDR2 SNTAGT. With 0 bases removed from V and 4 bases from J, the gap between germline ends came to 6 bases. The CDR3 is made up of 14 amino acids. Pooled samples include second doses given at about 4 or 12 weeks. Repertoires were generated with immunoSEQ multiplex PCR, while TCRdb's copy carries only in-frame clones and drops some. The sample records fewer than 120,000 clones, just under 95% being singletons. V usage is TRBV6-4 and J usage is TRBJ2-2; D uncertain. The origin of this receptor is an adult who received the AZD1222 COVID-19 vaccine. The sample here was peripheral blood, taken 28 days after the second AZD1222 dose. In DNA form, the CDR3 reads TGTGCCAGCAGTGACTCGCTTGCCACCGGGGAGCTGTTTTTT. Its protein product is CASSDSLATGELFF.